This T cell receptor (beta chain) was captured by sequencing in a study of graft-versus-host responses after intestinal transplantation. Study information: All of the recipients had induction that used anti-thymocyte globulin, then tacrolimus and steroids for about 3 years.

Clones were sequenced by immunoSEQ multiplex PCR, and TCRdb holds only the in-frame ones, with some missing. This sample yields about 16,000 clones, of which approximately 95% are seen a single time; about 0.8% belongs to the top ten. Sample: PBMCs, taken 23 days after intestinal transplant. The TCR was taken from a human patient who received an intestinal transplant, so some T cells may come from the graft donor.

This chain's CDR3 is CASRGQDSYNEQFF. CDR3 bases: TGTGCCAGTAGGGGACAGGATTCCTACAATGAGCAGTTCTTC. The V call is TRBV19, the J call TRBJ2-1, with TRBD1 matching 8 bases. From germline, CDR1 is LNHDA and CDR2 SQIVND (reference sequence). The V gene end was trimmed by 6 bases and the J gene end by 1 base; junction bases not matched to a gene: 2. CDR3 length: 14 amino acids.